The rows below give T cell receptor beta chains drawn from one sample of a study of response to subunit inactivated influenza vaccine. From the RT-PCR reads, TCRdb called clonotypes with MiXCR, one entry per CDR3 protein. Seen here are around 470,000 distinct CDR3 sequences, 7.2% observed once, and the top ten hold less than 15%. The sequences come from PBMCs from blood, collected 23 to 25 months after vaccination. The receptor set was obtained from a man aged 45 to 70 who received an inactivated influenza vaccine. The CDR3 runs from the conserved cysteine through the conserved F or W. The D gene is left open where the match is weak. Rows give clone size only sometimes, using once, few, many, or a class for an expanded clone.

clone size,J gene,V gene,D gene,CDR3 DNA,CDR3 protein
many,TRBJ2-3,TRBV5-1,TRBD2,TGCGCCAGCAGCTTGGCCGTAGCGGGGGAGGTTGGCGGTACGCAGTATTTT,CASSLAVAGEVGGTQYF
many,TRBJ2-5,TRBV4-1,NA,TGCGCCAGCAGCCAGGCGGGACTGGTCCTGTACTTC,CASSQAGLVLYF
NA,TRBJ1-2,TRBV4-1,NA,TGCGCCAGCAGCCAAGGGGTCTCAGCTAACTATGGCTACACCTTC,CASSQGVSANYGYTF
NA,TRBJ1-6,TRBV5-6,NA,TGTGCCAGCAGGATGATCAGGGGCACCTATAATTCACCCCTCCACTTT,CASRMIRGTYNSPLHF
NA,TRBJ2-3,TRBV18,TRBD2,TGTGCCAGCTCACCAGGACTAGCAATGGCAGATACGCAGTATTTT,CASSPGLAMADTQYF
NA,TRBJ2-5,TRBV24-1,NA,TGTGCCACCAGTGATTTTAGGGCGGGGGCGAAAGAGACCCAGTACTTC,CATSDFRAGAKETQYF
many,TRBJ1-1,TRBV7-8,NA,TGTGCCAGCAGCTTAGGGATAAGCGGTGAAGCTTTCTTT,CASSLGISGEAFF
many,TRBJ2-3,TRBV29-1,NA,TGCAGCGTCGGGGGATACAGTAGCACAGATACGCAGTATTTT,CSVGGYSSTDTQYF
few,TRBJ2-5,TRBV20-1,NA,TGCAGTGCCCAGGAAGAGACCCAGTACTTC,CSAQEETQYF
many,TRBJ1-1,TRBV5-6,NA,TGTGCCAGCAGCTTGGCCGGTTTCGGGGGCAACGCTGAAGCTTTCTTT,CASSLAGFGGNAEAFF
NA,TRBJ2-2,TRBV2,NA,TGTGCCAGCGGCAAGGGGCCCACGAACACCGGGGAGCTGTTTTTT,CASGKGPTNTGELFF
few,TRBJ2-7,TRBV5-5,NA,TGTGCCAGCTTCCGGGGGACGGAGACCTACGAGCAGTACTTC,CASFRGTETYEQYF
few,TRBJ1-2,TRBV5-5,NA,TGTGCCAGCAGCTTATTAGGCGGACAGAACTATGGCTACACCTTC,CASSLLGGQNYGYTF